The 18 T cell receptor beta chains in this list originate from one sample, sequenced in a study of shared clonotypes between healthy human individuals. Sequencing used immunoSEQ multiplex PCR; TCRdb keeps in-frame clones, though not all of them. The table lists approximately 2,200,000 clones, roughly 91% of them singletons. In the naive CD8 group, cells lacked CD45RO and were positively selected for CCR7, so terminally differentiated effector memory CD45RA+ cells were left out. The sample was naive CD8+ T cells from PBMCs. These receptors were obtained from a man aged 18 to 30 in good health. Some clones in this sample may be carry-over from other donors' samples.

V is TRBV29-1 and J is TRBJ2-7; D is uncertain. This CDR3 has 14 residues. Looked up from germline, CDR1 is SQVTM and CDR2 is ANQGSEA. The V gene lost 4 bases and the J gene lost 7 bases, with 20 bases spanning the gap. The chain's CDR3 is CSVVELAYVGEQYF. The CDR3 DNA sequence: TGCAGCGTTGTAGAGTTGGCCTACGTGGGGGAGCAGTACTTC.

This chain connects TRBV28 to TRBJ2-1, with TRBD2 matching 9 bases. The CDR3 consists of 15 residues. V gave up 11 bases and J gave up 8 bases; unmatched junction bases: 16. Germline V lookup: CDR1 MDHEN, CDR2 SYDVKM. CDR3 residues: CASKGRREGIDEQFF. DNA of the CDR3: TGTGCCTCTAAAGGGCGGCGGGAGGGAATCGATGAGCAGTTCTTC. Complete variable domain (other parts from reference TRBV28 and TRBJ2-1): DVKVTQSSRYLVKRTGEKVFLECVQDMDHENMFWYRQDPGLGLRLIYFSYDVKMKEKGDIPEGYSVSREKKERFSLILESASTNQTSMYLCASKGRREGIDEQFFGPGTRLTVL.

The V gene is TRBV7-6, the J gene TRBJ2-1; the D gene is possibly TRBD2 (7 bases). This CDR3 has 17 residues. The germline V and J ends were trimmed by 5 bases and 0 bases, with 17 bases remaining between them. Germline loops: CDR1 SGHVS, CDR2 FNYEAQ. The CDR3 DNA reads TGTGCCAGCAGCCCAACCGGGGGGCGTACCTCCTACAATGAGCAGTTCTTC. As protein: CASSPTGGRTSYNEQFF.

The CDR3 reads CASSPTPGTSGYEQYF. The CDR3 nucleotides read TGTGCCAGCAGCCCTACGCCCGGGACAAGCGGATACGAGCAGTACTTC. The genes are TRBV11-2 and TRBJ2-7, with a possible D match to TRBD1 (6 bases). Germline V gene data show CDR1 as SGHAT and CDR2 as FQNNGV. V shed 5 bases and J shed 4 bases, with 21 bases lying between them. The CDR3 is 16 amino acids.

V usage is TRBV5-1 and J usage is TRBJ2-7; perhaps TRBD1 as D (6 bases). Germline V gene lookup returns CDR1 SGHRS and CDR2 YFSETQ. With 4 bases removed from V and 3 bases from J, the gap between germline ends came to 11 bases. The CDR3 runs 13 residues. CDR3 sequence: CASSARTDYEQYF. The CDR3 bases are TGCGCCAGCAGCGCAAGGACAGACTACGAGCAGTACTTC.

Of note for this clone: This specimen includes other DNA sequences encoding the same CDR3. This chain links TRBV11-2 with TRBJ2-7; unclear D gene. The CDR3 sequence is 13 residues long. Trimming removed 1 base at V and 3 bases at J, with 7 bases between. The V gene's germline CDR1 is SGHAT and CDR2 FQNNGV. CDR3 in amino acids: CASSLGRVYEQYF. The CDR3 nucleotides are TGTGCCAGCAGCTTAGGCAGAGTCTACGAGCAGTACTTC.

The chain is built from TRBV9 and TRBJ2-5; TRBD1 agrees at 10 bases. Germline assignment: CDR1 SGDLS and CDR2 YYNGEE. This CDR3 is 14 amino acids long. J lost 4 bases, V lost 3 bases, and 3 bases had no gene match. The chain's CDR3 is CASSERDRGETQYF. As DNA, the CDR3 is TGTGCCAGCAGCGAGAGGGACAGGGGAGAGACCCAGTACTTC.

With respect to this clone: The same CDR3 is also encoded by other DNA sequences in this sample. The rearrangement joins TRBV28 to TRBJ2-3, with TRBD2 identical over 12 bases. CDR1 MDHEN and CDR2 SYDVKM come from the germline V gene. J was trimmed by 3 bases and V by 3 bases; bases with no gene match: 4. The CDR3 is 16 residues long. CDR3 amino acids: CASSFPLAGGTDTQYF. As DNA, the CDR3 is TGTGCCAGCAGTTTCCCTCTAGCGGGAGGGACAGATACGCAGTATTTT.

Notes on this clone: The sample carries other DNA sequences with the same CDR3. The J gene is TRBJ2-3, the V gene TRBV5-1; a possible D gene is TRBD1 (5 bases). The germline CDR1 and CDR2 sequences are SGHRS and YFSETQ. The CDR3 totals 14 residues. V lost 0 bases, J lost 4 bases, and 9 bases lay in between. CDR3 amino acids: CASSLDRGPDTQYF. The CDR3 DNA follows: TGCGCCAGCAGCTTGGATAGGGGTCCAGATACGCAGTATTTT.

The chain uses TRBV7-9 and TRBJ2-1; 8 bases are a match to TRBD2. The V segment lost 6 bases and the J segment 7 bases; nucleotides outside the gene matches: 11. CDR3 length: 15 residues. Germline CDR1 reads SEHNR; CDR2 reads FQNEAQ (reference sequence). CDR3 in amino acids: CASRRGAGGRNEQFF. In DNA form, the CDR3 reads TGTGCCAGCAGGCGGGGGGCGGGAGGCCGTAATGAGCAGTTCTTC.

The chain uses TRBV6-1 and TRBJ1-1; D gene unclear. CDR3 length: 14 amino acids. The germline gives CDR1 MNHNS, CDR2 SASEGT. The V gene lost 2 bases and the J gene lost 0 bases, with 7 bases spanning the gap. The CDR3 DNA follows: TGTGCCAGCAGTGAATGGGGATTGAACACTGAAGCTTTCTTT. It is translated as CASSEWGLNTEAFF.

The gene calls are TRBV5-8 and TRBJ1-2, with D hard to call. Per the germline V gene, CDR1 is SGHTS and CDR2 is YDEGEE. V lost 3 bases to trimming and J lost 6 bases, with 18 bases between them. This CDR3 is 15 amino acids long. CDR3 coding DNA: TGTGCCAGCAGCTCCCCGGTCGGGCTCAGCCATGGCTACACCTTC. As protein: CASSSPVGLSHGYTF.

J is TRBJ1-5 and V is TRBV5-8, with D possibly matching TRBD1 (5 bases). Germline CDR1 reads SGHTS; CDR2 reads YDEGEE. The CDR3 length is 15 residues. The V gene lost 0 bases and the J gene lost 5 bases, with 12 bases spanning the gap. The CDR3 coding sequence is TGTGCCAGCAGCTTGGCTCAGGGTTGGGATCAGCCCCAGCATTTT. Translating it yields CASSLAQGWDQPQHF. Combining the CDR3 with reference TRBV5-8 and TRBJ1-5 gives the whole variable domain EAGVTQSPTHLIKTRGQQATLRCSPISGHTSVYWYQQALGLGLQFLLWYDEGEERNRGNFPPRFSGRQFPNYSSELNVNALELEDSALYLCASSLAQGWDQPQHFGDGTRLSIL.

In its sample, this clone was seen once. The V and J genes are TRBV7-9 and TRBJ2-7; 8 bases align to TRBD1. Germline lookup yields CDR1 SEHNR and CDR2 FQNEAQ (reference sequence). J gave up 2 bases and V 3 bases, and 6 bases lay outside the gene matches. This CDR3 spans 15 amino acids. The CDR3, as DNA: TGTGCCAGCAGCTTCGAACCGGGACAGGCCTACGAGCAGTACTTC. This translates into CASSFEPGQAYEQYF.

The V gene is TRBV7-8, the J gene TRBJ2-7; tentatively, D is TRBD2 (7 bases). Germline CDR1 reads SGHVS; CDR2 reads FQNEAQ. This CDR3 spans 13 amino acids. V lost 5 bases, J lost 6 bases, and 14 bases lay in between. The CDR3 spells CASSLTGRGEQYF. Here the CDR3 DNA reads TGTGCCAGCAGCCTCACAGGGAGGGGCGAGCAGTACTTC.

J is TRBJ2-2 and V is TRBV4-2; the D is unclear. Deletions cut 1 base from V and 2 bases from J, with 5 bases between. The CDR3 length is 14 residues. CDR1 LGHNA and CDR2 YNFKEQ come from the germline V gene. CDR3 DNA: TGTGCCAGCAGCCAAGCTATAAACACCGGGGAGCTGTTTTTT. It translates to CASSQAINTGELFF.

The CDR3 region is CASSGPEGARESPLHF. In DNA form, the CDR3 reads TGTGCCAGCAGTGGGCCGGAAGGGGCTCGGGAATCACCCCTCCACTTT. The chain links TRBV6-1 to TRBJ1-6; a weak D match, TRBD1 (5 bases). Between the trimmed V and J ends, which lost 4 bases and 10 bases, there was a span of 20 bases. Germline-derived CDR1 and CDR2 are MNHNS and SASEGT. This CDR3 spans 16 amino acids.

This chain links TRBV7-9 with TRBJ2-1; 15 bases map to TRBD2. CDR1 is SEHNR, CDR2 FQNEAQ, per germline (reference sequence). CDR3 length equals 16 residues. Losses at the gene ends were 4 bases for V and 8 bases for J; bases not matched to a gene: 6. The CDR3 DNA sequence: TGTGCCAGCAGCTCGGGACTAGCGGGAGGTCTCGATGAGCAGTTCTTC. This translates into CASSSGLAGGLDEQFF.